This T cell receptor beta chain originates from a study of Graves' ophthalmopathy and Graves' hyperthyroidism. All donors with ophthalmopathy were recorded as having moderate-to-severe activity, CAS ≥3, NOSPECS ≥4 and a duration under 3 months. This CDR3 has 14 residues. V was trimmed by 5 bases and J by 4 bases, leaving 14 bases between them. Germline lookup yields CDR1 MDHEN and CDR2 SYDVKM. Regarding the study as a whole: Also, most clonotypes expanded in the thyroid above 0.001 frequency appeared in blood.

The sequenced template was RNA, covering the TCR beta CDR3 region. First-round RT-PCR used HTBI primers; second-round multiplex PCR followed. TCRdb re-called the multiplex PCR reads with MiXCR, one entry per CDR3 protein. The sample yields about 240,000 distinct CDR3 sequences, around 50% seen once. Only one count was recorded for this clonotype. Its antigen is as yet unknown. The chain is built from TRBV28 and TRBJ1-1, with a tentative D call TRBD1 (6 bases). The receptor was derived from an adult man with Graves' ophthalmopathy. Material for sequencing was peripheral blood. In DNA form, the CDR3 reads TGTGCCAGCAGTAACAGGGATTATATCACTGAAGCTTTCTTT. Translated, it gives CASSNRDYITEAFF.